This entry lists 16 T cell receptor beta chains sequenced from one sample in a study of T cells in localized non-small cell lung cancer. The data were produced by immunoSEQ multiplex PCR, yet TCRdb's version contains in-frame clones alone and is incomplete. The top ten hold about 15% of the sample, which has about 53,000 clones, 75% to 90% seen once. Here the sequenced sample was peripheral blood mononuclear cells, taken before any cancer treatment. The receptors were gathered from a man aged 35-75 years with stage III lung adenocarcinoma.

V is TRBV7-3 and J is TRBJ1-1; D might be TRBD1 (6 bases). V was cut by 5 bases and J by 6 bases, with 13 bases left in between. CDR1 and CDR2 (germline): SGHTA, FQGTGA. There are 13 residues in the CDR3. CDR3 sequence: CASSAPGAAEAFF. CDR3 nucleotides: TGTGCCAGCAGCGCCCCGGGGGCTGCTGAAGCTTTCTTT.

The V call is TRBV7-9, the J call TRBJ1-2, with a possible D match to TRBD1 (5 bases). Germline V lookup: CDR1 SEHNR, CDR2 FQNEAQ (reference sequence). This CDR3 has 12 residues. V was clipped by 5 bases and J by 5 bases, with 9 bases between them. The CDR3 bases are TGTGCCAGCAGCATCGACAGATATGGCTACACCTTC. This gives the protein CASSIDRYGYTF.

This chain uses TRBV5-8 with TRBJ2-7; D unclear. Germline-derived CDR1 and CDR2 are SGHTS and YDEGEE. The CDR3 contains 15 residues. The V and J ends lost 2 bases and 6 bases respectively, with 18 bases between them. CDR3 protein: CASSFADFGRSEQYF. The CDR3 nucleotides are TGTGCCAGCAGCTTCGCTGACTTCGGTCGTAGCGAGCAGTACTTC.

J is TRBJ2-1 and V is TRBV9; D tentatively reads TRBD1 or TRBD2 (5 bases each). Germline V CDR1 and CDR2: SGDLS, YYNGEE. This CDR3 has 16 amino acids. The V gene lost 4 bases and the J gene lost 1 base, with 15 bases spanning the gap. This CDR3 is CASSSRVGESYNEQFF. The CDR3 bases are TGTGCCAGCAGCTCAAGAGTGGGGGAATCCTACAATGAGCAGTTCTTC.

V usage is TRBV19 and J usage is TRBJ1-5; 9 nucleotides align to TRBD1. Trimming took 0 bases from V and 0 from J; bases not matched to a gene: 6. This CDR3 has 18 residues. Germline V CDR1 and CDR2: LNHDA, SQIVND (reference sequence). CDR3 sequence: CASSIDGTGTYSNQPQHF. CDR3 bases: TGTGCCAGTAGTATAGACGGGACAGGGACATATAGCAATCAGCCCCAGCATTTT.

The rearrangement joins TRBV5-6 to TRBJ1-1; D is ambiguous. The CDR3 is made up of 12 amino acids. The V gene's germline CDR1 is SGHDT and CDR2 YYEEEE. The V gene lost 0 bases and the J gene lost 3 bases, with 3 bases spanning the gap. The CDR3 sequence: CASSLAYTEAFF. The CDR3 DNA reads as TGTGCCAGCAGCTTGGCGTACACTGAAGCTTTCTTT.

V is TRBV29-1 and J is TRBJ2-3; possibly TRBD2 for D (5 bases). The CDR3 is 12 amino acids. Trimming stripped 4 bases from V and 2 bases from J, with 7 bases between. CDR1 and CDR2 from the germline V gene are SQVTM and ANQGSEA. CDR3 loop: CSVGGDTDTQYF. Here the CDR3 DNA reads TGCAGCGTTGGGGGAGACACAGATACGCAGTATTTT.

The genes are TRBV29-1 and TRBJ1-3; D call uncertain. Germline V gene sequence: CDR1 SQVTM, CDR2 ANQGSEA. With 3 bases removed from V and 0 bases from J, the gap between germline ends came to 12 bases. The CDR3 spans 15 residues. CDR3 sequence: CSVDVQPSSGNTIYF. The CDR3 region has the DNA TGCAGCGTTGACGTGCAGCCAAGCTCTGGAAACACCATATATTTT.

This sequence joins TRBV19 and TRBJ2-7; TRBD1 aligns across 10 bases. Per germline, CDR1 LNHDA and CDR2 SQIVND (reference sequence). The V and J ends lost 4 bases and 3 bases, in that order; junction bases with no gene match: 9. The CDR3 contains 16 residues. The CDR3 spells CASSTGTGAPYYEQYF. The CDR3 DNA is TGTGCCAGTAGTACCGGGACAGGGGCACCCTACTACGAGCAGTACTTC. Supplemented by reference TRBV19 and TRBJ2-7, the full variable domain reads DGGITQSPKYLFRKEGQNVTLSCEQNLNHDAMYWYRQDPGQGLRLIYYSQIVNDFQKGDIAEGYSVSREKKESFPLTVTSAQKNPTAFYLCASSTGTGAPYYEQYFGPGTRLTVT.

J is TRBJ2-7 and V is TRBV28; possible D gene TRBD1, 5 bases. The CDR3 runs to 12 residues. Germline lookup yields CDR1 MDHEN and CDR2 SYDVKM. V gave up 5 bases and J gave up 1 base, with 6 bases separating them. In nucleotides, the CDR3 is TGTGCCAGCAGTGACAGTTCCTACGAGCAGTACTTC. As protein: CASSDSSYEQYF.

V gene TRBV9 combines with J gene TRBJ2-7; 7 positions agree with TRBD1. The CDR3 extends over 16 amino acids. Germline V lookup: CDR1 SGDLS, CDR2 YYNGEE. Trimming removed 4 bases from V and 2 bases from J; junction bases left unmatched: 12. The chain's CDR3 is CASSPLQGPSPYEQYF. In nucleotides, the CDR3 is TGTGCCAGCAGCCCCTTACAGGGGCCCTCTCCCTACGAGCAGTACTTC. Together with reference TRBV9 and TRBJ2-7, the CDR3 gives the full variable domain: DSGVTQTPKHLITATGQRVTLRCSPRSGDLSVYWYQQSLDQGLQFLIQYYNGEERAKGNILERFSAQQFPDLHSELNLSSLELGDSALYFCASSPLQGPSPYEQYFGPGTRLTVT.

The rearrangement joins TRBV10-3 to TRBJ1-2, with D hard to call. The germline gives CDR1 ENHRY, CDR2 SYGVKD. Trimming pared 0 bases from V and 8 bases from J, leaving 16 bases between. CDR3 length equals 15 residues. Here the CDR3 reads CAISESKAGEIGYTF. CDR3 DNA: TGTGCCATCAGTGAGTCGAAAGCAGGAGAAATAGGCTACACCTTC.

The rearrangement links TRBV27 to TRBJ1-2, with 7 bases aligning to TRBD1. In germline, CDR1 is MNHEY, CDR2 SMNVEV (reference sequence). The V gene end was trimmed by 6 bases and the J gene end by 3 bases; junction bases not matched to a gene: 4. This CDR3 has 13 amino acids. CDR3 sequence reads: CASRRDSYYGYTF. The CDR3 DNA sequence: TGTGCCAGCAGGCGGGACAGCTACTATGGCTACACCTTC.

The CDR3 DNA sequence: TGTGCCAGCAGCTTAGCACTAGCGGGAGACAATGAGCAGTTCTTC. This sequence encodes CASSLALAGDNEQFF. The genes are TRBV11-1 and TRBJ2-1, with TRBD2 matching over 11 bases. The germline V gene encodes CDR1 SGHAT and CDR2 FQDESV (reference sequence). V trimming: 0 bases; J trimming: 5 bases; junction bases outside the gene matches: 0. This CDR3 comprises 15 residues.

The CDR3 DNA reads as TGCAGCGCGGCGGGAGGTACCGGGGAGCTGTTTTTT. Translating gives CSAAGGTGELFF. The V gene is TRBV29-1, the J gene TRBJ2-2; 8 bases map to TRBD2. Trimming removed 7 bases from V and 5 bases from J; junction bases left unmatched: 3. The CDR3 has 12 amino acids. Germline V lookup: CDR1 SQVTM, CDR2 ANQGSEA.

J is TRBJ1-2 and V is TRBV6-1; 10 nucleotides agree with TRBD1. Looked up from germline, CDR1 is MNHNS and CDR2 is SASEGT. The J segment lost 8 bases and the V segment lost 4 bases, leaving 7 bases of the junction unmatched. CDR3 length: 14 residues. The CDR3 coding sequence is TGTGCCAGCAGTGGCTATGACAGGGGGCTAGGCTACACCTTC. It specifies CASSGYDRGLGYTF.